This T cell receptor (beta chain) was identified during a study of T cell responses to AZD1222 COVID-19 vaccine. Second doses at about 4 or about 12 weeks were pooled. The table came from immunoSEQ multiplex PCR; TCRdb's copy has only in-frame clones and leaves some out. The sample holds under 200,000 clones, about 88% seen once. The V and J ends lost 2 bases and 9 bases, in that order; junction bases with no gene match: 9. Germline loops: CDR1 SGHDT, CDR2 YYEEEE. The CDR3 is 16 residues long. This clonotype originated in an adult who received the AZD1222 COVID-19 vaccine. The chain joins TRBV5-6 to TRBJ1-6, with 9 bases lining up with TRBD1. Sequenced here: peripheral blood, sampled 28 days after the second AZD1222 dose. CDR3 sequence: CASSFGPGTGSSPLHF. In nucleotides, the CDR3 is TGTGCCAGCAGCTTCGGTCCCGGGACAGGGTCTTCACCCCTCCACTTT.